Sequencing of this T cell receptor (beta chain) was carried out in a study of T cells after yellow fever vaccination. Trimming took off 5 bases at V and 6 bases at J, with 10 bases between the two ends. The germline V gene has CDR1 LGHDT and CDR2 YNNKEL (reference sequence). CDR3 length: 12 amino acids. TCRdb processed the 5' RACE reads anew with MiXCR; each CDR3 protein has one entry. The data show around 160,000 distinct CDR3 sequences, almost 7% seen once. At least ten counts were recorded for this clonotype. The source of this sequence is a man younger than 35 who received the YFV17D yellow fever vaccine. This sample comprised CD4+ T cells sorted from PBMCs, obtained 4 to 5 days after the first yellow fever vaccination. The genes are TRBV3-1 and TRBJ2-5; D gene ambiguous. The CDR3 DNA reads TGTGCCAGCAGCACAAGCTTGCAGACCCAGTACTTC. This encodes CASSTSLQTQYF.